The clone carrying this T cell receptor beta chain occurred once. Antigen: not known. The record originates from a study of T cell responses to AZD1222 COVID-19 vaccine. Study-level points and caveats: The sample set comprised mostly white British donors with more females, and clonal diversity was possibly underestimated. Two AZD1222 administrations were followed by greater Spike-specific TCR breadth and depth. Repertoires were collected only later (after the peak T cell response had occurred).

CDR1 and CDR2 (germline): LGHDT, YNNKEL (reference sequence). The CDR3 loop spans 17 amino acids. V gave up 4 bases and J gave up 5 bases; unmatched junction bases: 14. Repertoires were generated with immunoSEQ multiplex PCR, while TCRdb's copy carries only in-frame clones and drops some. The sample yields 150,000 to 160,000 clones, 70% to 90% seen once. The sequence was collected from an adult in good health. Sequencing used peripheral blood, obtained on day 0 of MenACWY control vaccination. The chain combines TRBV3-1 (or the pseudogene TRBV3-2) with TRBJ1-5; 7 bases line up with TRBD1. This CDR3 reads CASSPQGVGLHHQPQHF. The CDR3, as DNA: TGTGCCAGCAGCCCCCAGGGGGTGGGACTCCATCATCAGCCCCAGCATTTT.